The clone carrying this T cell receptor beta chain was detected ten times or more. CDR1 SEHNR and CDR2 FQNEAQ come from the germline V gene (reference sequence). Germline trimming cut 2 bases from V and 8 bases from J; bases unmatched to any gene: 3. The CDR3 has 13 amino acids. The sample originates from a study of T-cell reconstitution after alpha-beta-depleted transplantation in children. As it was prepared, the TCRbeta library received unique molecular identifiers. Via MiXCR, TCRdb re-called the PCR reads, giving one row per CDR3 protein. Of around 16,000 distinct CDR3 sequences listed, around 4.9% are singletons.

The sample was PBMCs, taken before TCRalphabeta/CD19-depleted stem cell transplant. This receptor was identified in a boy aged 5-17 years with acute lymphoblastic leukemia, due to receive a stem cell transplant. This sequence joins TRBV7-9 and TRBJ2-1, with 7 bases identical to TRBD2. CDR3 nucleotide sequence: TGTGCCAGCAGCTTACGGGGGGTGGATGAGCAGTTCTTC. Translated, it gives CASSLRGVDEQFF.